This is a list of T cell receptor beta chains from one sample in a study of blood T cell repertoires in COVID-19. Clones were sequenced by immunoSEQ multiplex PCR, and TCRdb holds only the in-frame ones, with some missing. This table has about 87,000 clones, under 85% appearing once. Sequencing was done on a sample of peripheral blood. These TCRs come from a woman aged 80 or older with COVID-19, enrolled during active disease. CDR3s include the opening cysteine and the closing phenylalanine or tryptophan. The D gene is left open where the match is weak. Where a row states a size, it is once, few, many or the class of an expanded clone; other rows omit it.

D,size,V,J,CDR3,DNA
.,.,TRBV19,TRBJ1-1,CASYISGNMNTEAFF,TGTGCCAGTTACATCTCAGGAAACATGAACACTGAAGCTTTCTTT
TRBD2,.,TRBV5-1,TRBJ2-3,CASSSGLDASSDTQYF,TGCGCCAGCAGCTCGGGACTAGATGCGTCTTCAGATACGCAGTATTTT
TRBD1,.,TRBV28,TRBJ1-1,CASTTGATNTEAFF,TGTGCCAGCACCACAGGGGCTACCAACACTGAAGCTTTCTTT
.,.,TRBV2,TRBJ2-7,CASSPNVGGEQYF,TGTGCCAGCAGTCCTAACGTAGGGGGCGAGCAGTACTTC
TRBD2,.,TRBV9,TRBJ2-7,CASSVTSGGVFYEQYF,TGTGCCAGCAGCGTGACTAGCGGGGGGGTTTTCTACGAGCAGTACTTC
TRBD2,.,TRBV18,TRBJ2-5,CASSPSSGSQETQYF,TGTGCCAGCTCACCTTCCAGCGGGAGTCAAGAGACCCAGTACTTC
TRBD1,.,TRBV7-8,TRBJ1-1,CASSLAGTGRTEAFF,TGTGCCAGCAGCTTAGCAGGGACAGGGAGGACTGAAGCTTTCTTT
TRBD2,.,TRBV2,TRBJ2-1,CASSEGLNNEQFF,TGTGCCAGCAGTGAGGGACTAAACAATGAGCAGTTCTTC
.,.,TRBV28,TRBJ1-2,CASSPPGSTPYGYTF,TGTGCCAGCAGTCCCCCGGGAAGCACCCCCTATGGCTACACCTTC
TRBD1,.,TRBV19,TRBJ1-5,CASRKTGGERSNQPQHF,TGTGCCAGTAGGAAGACAGGGGGCGAAAGGAGCAATCAGCCCCAGCATTTT
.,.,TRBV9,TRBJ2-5,CASSAGVLETQYF,TGTGCCAGCAGCGCCGGGGTTTTGGAGACCCAGTACTTC
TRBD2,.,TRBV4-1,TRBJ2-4,CASSQAMYSGRAGENIQYF,TGCGCCAGCAGCCAAGCAATGTATAGCGGGAGGGCGGGCGAAAACATTCAGTACTTC
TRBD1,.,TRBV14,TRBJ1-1,CASSRTGVGTEAFF,TGTGCCAGCAGCCGGACAGGGGTGGGCACTGAAGCTTTCTTT
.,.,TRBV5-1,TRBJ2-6,CASSLGTASGANVLTF,TGCGCCAGCAGCTTGGGGACAGCCTCTGGGGCCAACGTCCTGACTTTC
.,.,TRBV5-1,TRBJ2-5,CASSLLGTQETQYF,TGCGCCAGCAGCTTGCTGGGCACCCAAGAGACCCAGTACTTC
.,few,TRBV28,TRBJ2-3,CASRDSRTDTQYF,TGTGCCAGCAGAGACAGCCGCACAGATACGCAGTATTTT
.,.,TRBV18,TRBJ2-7,CASSRTGRVVYEQYF,TGTGCCAGCTCCCGCACAGGGAGAGTTGTCTACGAGCAGTACTTC
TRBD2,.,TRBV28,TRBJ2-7,CASSVGAGAPYEQYF,TGTGCCAGCTCCGTAGGGGCGGGAGCCCCCTACGAGCAGTACTTC
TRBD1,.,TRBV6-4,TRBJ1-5,CASMYRGSNQPQHF,TGTGCCAGCATGTACAGGGGGAGCAATCAGCCCCAGCATTTT
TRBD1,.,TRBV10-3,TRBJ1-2,CASEGQGDDGYTF,TGTGCCAGCGAAGGACAGGGGGATGATGGCTACACCTTC
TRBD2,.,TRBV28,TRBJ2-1,CASSTLTGTSGRNEQFF,TGTGCCAGCAGTACCCTTACCGGGACTAGCGGGAGGAATGAGCAGTTCTTC
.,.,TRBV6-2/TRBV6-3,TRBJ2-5,CASSYWGGEETQYF,TGTGCCAGCAGTTATTGGGGAGGCGAAGAGACCCAGTACTTC
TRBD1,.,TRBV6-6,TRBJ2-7,CASSGGTGYYEQYF,TGTGCCAGCAGCGGGGGGACAGGGTACTACGAGCAGTACTTC
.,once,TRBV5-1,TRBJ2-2,CASSSGVASGGELFF,TGCGCCAGCAGCTCGGGGGTAGCATCCGGCGGGGAGCTGTTTTTT
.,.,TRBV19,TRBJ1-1,CASSIDRDLNTEAFF,TGTGCCAGTAGTATAGATCGGGACTTGAACACTGAAGCTTTCTTT
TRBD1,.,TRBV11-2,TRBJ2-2,CASSITGQSTGELFF,TGTGCCAGCAGCATCACGGGACAGTCGACCGGGGAGCTGTTTTTT
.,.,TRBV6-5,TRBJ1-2,CASSRSPLSGYGYTF,TGTGCCAGCAGTCGTAGCCCTCTCAGCGGCTATGGCTACACCTTC
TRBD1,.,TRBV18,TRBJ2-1,CASSPDRVRSLYEQFF,TGTGCCAGCTCACCCGACAGGGTGAGATCGTTGTATGAGCAGTTCTTC
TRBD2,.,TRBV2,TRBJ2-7,CASRLLREGEQYF,TGTGCCAGCAGACTCCTCAGGGAGGGCGAGCAGTACTTC
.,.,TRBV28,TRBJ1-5,CASSFWRGGGNQPQHF,TGTGCCAGCAGTTTTTGGAGGGGAGGTGGCAATCAGCCCCAGCATTTT
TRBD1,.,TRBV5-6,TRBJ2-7,CASSLLGTGSLGSSYEQYF,TGTGCCAGCAGCTTGTTGGGGACAGGCTCCCTAGGTAGCTCCTACGAGCAGTACTTC
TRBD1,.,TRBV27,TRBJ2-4,CASSFATGTGAKNIQYF,TGTGCCAGCAGTTTCGCAACCGGGACAGGGGCCAAAAACATTCAGTACTTC
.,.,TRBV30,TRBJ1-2,CACHREGYTF,TGTGCCTGTCACAGGGAAGGCTACACCTTC
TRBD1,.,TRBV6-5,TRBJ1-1,CASSYSGQGQSAFF,TGTGCCAGCAGTTATTCGGGACAGGGGCAGTCGGCTTTCTTT
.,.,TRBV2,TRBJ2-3,CASSAGHLLHTDTQYF,TGTGCCAGCAGTGCCGGACACTTACTACACACAGATACGCAGTATTTT
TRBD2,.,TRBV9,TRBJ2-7,CASSAGAAGGFHEQYF,TGTGCCAGCAGCGCCGGAGCCGCGGGGGGCTTCCACGAGCAGTACTTC
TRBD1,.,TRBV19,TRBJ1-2,CASSIVGGAGYTF,TGTGCCAGTAGTATAGTAGGGGGCGCAGGCTACACCTTC
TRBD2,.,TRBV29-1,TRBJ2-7,CSVGLAGVDEQYF,TGCAGCGTAGGACTAGCGGGAGTTGACGAGCAGTACTTC
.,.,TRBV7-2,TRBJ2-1,CASSLTGGYNEQFF,TGTGCCAGCAGCTTAACTGGCGGCTACAATGAGCAGTTCTTC
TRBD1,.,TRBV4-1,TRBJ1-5,CASSRAQGAQNQPQHF,TGCGCCAGCAGCCGCGCACAGGGGGCTCAAAATCAGCCCCAGCATTTT
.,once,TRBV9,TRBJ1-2,CASSVVGTPPDTF,TGTGCCAGCAGCGTAGTGGGGACACCTCCAGACACCTTC
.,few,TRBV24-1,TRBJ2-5,CATSGAGQETQYF,TGTGCCACCAGTGGGGCAGGTCAAGAGACCCAGTACTTC
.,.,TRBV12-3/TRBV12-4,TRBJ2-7,CASSSGQGLAQYF,TGTGCCAGCAGTTCAGGGCAGGGCTTGGCGCAGTACTTC
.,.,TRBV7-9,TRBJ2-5,CASSLGGLETQYF,TGTGCCAGCAGCTTAGGGGGGCTCGAGACCCAGTACTTC